This T cell receptor (beta chain) is drawn from a study of control samples from healthy donors and cancer patients. Measured with immunoSEQ multiplex PCR; TCRdb has only the in-frame clones, and not every one. This repertoire shows more than 70,000 clones, 94% found once; its top ten account for around 2.8%. Germline CDR1 MNHEY, CDR2 SMNVEV (reference sequence). The CDR3 is 15 amino acids. Trimming shortened V by 2 bases and J by 1 base, and 11 bases separated the two germline ends. Sequencing used blood. J is TRBJ1-1 and V is TRBV27; perhaps TRBD1 as D (6 bases). This receptor was obtained from a woman aged 25 to 39 in good health. CDR3 bases: TGTGCCAGCAGTTTACTAAGGGGGTCGAACACTGAAGCTTTCTTT. Amino acid sequence: CASSLLRGSNTEAFF.